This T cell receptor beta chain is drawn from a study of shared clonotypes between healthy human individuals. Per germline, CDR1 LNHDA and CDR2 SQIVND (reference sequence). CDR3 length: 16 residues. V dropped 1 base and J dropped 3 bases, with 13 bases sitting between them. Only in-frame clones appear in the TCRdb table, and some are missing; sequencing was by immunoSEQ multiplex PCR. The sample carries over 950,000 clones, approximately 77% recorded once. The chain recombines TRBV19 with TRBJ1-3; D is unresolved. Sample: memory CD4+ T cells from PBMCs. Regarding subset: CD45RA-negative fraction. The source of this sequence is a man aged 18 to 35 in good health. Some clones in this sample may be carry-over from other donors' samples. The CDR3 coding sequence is TGTGCCAGTAGTATAGTCGGGGTCTCCGATGGAAACACCATATATTTT. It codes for CASSIVGVSDGNTIYF.